The 10 T cell receptor beta chains below all came from one sample that was sequenced in a study of vaccination and CD4 T cells after COVID-19. Researchers used the Oncomine TCR Beta short-read assay to sequence DNA from cultured CD4+ T cells. TCRdb reprocessed the PCR reads via MiXCR and lists one record per CDR3 protein. Of under 25,000 distinct CDR3 sequences in the sample, roughly 44% were seen once. These receptors have no identified antigens. Treatment denoted: approximately nine-day PBMC culture with coronavirus spike peptide pools or control peptides (ViraFEST assay). Source material: cultured CD4+ T cells from blood. All receptors come from a human donor with COVID-19.

The chain employs TRBV6-4 and TRBJ1-6; D is uncertain. CDR1 and CDR2 (germline): MRHNA, SNTAGT. Trimming removed 2 bases at V and 6 bases at J, with 5 bases between. The CDR3 runs 13 residues. The CDR3 DNA reads TGTGCCAGCAGTGACGAGATTAATTCACCCCTCCACTTT. Protein: CASSDEINSPLHF.

This rearrangement joins TRBV7-6 to TRBJ2-3; a weak D match, TRBD2 (6 bases). The CDR3 is 15 amino acids. Per germline, CDR1 SGHVS and CDR2 FNYEAQ. V was trimmed by 0 bases and J by 4 bases, leaving 11 bases between them. The CDR3 sequence is CASSLAYGGSDTQYF. In DNA, the CDR3 is TGTGCCAGCAGCTTAGCCTACGGAGGGTCAGATACGCAGTATTTT.

The chain combines TRBV7-8 with TRBJ1-2; D remains unclear. The V end was cut by 1 base, the J end by 4 bases, with 13 bases between. Looked up from germline, CDR1 is SGHVS and CDR2 is FQNEAQ. This CDR3 has 15 amino acids. CDR3 bases: TGTGCCAGCAGCTTAGTCTCAGCCGGTTTCTATGGCTACACCTTC. Its protein is CASSLVSAGFYGYTF.

The rearrangement uses TRBV19 and TRBJ2-2; maybe TRBD2 (7 bases). The CDR3 contains 16 residues. V gave up 5 bases and J gave up 7 bases, with 20 bases separating them. Germline V gives CDR1 LNHDA, CDR2 SQIVND (reference sequence). The CDR3 nucleotides are TGTGCCAGTAGTCCCCGACGACGGGGGGCTGACGGGGAGCTGTTTTTT. The encoded protein is CASSPRRRGADGELFF.

As to this clonotype: The junction does not match germline at one end; this may be a read error. The J gene is TRBJ1-3, the V gene TRBV20-1, with no clear D. CDR3 length: 13 residues. Germline CDR1 reads DFQATT; CDR2 reads SNEGSKA (reference sequence). The CDR3 here is CRASSGRGDTIYF. The CDR3 coding sequence is TGCAGGGCTAGTTCTGGGAGAGGTGACACCATATATTTT.

The V and J genes are TRBV7-4 and TRBJ2-3, with 15 nucleotides matching TRBD2. Germline V lookup: CDR1 SGHVT, CDR2 SQSDAQ. This CDR3 is built from 16 residues. V shed 5 bases and J 4 bases; nucleotides not matched to a gene: 4. In DNA, the CDR3 is TGTGCCAGCAGCGTAGGACTAGCGGGGGGGTCAGATACGCAGTATTTT. This gives the protein CASSVGLAGGSDTQYF.

V gene TRBV20-1 combines with J gene TRBJ1-2; 10 bases agree with TRBD1. Per germline, CDR1 DFQATT and CDR2 SNEGSKA (reference sequence). The CDR3 runs to 14 residues. The V segment lost 0 bases and the J segment 8 bases; nucleotides outside the gene matches: 6. In nucleotides, the CDR3 is TGCAGTGCTAGAGATAGGGACAGGGGTCGGGGCTACACCTTC. Protein: CSARDRDRGRGYTF.

This clonotype has a handful of counts. The genes are TRBV20-1 and TRBJ2-5, with D possibly being TRBD2 (6 bases). The V gene lost 2 bases and the J gene lost 1 base, with 11 bases spanning the gap. There are 14 residues in the CDR3. Germline CDR1 reads DFQATT; CDR2 reads SNEGSKA (reference sequence). The CDR3: CSARLGLGQETQYF. The CDR3 DNA sequence: TGCAGTGCTAGATTGGGACTGGGCCAAGAGACCCAGTACTTC.

The rearrangement uses TRBV20-1 and TRBJ2-1; 12 bases fit TRBD2. There are 16 residues in the CDR3. V lost 3 bases and J lost 2; bases outside the gene matches: 5. Germline CDR1 and CDR2: DFQATT and SNEGSKA (reference sequence). The CDR3 protein is CSARWTSGATYNEQFF. CDR3 DNA: TGCAGTGCTAGGTGGACTAGCGGGGCAACCTACAATGAGCAGTTCTTC.

V is TRBV9 and J is TRBJ2-5, with a tentative D call TRBD2 (6 bases). The germline V and J ends were trimmed by 1 base and 2 bases, with 12 bases remaining between them. CDR3 size: 15 residues. Germline CDR1 reads SGDLS; CDR2 reads YYNGEE. The CDR3 here is CASSVQGLDQETQYF. The CDR3 DNA reads as TGTGCCAGCAGCGTACAGGGACTTGATCAAGAGACCCAGTACTTC.